This T cell receptor (beta chain) was sequenced for a study of T cells in Graves' hyperthyroidism and ophthalmopathy. RNA transcripts yielded amplified TCR beta CDR3 regions. When the TCR CDR3 underwent first-round RT-PCR, the HTBI primer set was used. TCRdb ran MiXCR on the multiplex PCR reads and lists one entry per CDR3 protein. The repertoire consists of hundreds of thousands of distinct CDR3 sequences, with 35% to 45% occurring once and the leading ten covering about 9%. J gave up 4 bases and V 8 bases, and 13 bases lay outside the gene matches. The CDR3 is 14 residues long. Germline V gene lookup returns CDR1 SQVTM and CDR2 ANQGSEA. Whole-study findings and limits: Ophthalmopathy stood apart from stable hyperthyroidism in a 13 V-J model.

Many counts were recorded for this clonotype. Its antigen is not identified. J is TRBJ1-1 and V is TRBV29-1; 7 bases map to TRBD1. The sequenced sample was blood. The source of this sequence is a man between 18 and 35 years old with Graves' hyperthyroidism. The CDR3 coding sequence is TGCAGCTTTTCGACAGGGCGGTTGGGCACTGAAGCTTTCTTT. As protein: CSFSTGRLGTEAFF.